These T cell receptor beta chains were read from a single sample in a study of radiotherapy plus CTLA-4 blockade in lung cancer. Only in-frame clones appear in the TCRdb table, and some are missing; sequencing was by immunoSEQ multiplex PCR. The profile shows around 100,000 clones, roughly 74% of them singletons. The sequencing here drew on peripheral blood, taken from a patient treated with radiotherapy plus ipilimumab. All receptors come from a human donor with non-small cell lung cancer who had a partial response to radiotherapy plus ipilimumab. Some clones in this sample may be carry-over from other donors' samples. Each CDR3 is given without its conserved first and last residue. The order of the fields is J gene, D gene, V gene, CDR3 protein. A D gene is named only where the DNA matches it firmly.

J: TRBJ2-7
D: .
V: TRBV11-1
CDR3: ASSPRIDSSYEQY

J: TRBJ1-1
D: .
V: TRBV6-5
CDR3: ASSYTDLTEAF

J: TRBJ2-5
D: .
V: TRBV28
CDR3: ASSLDQGSWAQY

J: TRBJ2-7
D: TRBD1
V: TRBV7-9
CDR3: ASSLATHRDRSYEQY

J: TRBJ2-1
D: TRBD2
V: TRBV7-9
CDR3: ASSFPLGLAYYNEQF

J: TRBJ2-4
D: .
V: TRBV11-2
CDR3: ASSLEKFALLVAKNIQY

J: TRBJ2-1
D: TRBD2
V: TRBV27
CDR3: ASSLSLAGGNNEQF

J: TRBJ2-1
D: .
V: TRBV9
CDR3: ASSVGLVNPNNEQF

J: TRBJ2-1
D: .
V: TRBV11-3
CDR3: ASSAGTTHEQF

J: TRBJ1-6
D: .
V: TRBV5-4
CDR3: ASSFATLGSPLH

J: TRBJ1-2
D: .
V: TRBV25-1
CDR3: ASSGAPHIYGYT

J: TRBJ1-5
D: TRBD1
V: TRBV6-1
CDR3: ASSGSGTDQPQH

J: TRBJ1-1
D: TRBD1
V: TRBV9
CDR3: ASSPGQGQSTEAF

J: TRBJ1-2
D: TRBD1
V: TRBV30
CDR3: AWRDRGKNYGYT

J: TRBJ1-2
D: .
V: TRBV7-6
CDR3: ASSLEQNYGYT

J: TRBJ2-3
D: TRBD2
V: TRBV5-1
CDR3: ASSLAGATDTQY

J: TRBJ2-1
D: TRBD2
V: TRBV30
CDR3: AWSVGLAYEQF

J: TRBJ2-2
D: .
V: TRBV30
CDR3: AWSPGLDTGELF

J: TRBJ2-1
D: TRBD1
V: TRBV5-1
CDR3: ASSLAGGTGKIDEQF

J: TRBJ1-2
D: .
V: TRBV5-8
CDR3: ASSLRQGIGYT

J: TRBJ1-3
D: TRBD1
V: TRBV6-1
CDR3: ASGDRGRSGNTIY

J: TRBJ1-2
D: .
V: TRBV7-2
CDR3: ASSEGGGVGGYT

J: TRBJ2-5
D: TRBD2
V: TRBV6-5
CDR3: VRAGGPVLETQY

J: TRBJ2-7
D: .
V: TRBV18
CDR3: ASSPNRDPYEQY

J: TRBJ1-2
D: .
V: TRBV7-8
CDR3: ASSLSANYGYT

J: TRBJ1-1
D: .
V: TRBV6-6
CDR3: ASSYSGGHRAF

J: TRBJ1-2
D: TRBD1
V: TRBV28
CDR3: ASASLGQGKGYT

J: TRBJ1-1
D: TRBD1
V: TRBV7-3
CDR3: ASSLDRALGNTEAF

J: TRBJ2-7
D: TRBD1
V: TRBV11-2
CDR3: ASSLEDRGKPYEQY

J: TRBJ1-2
D: .
V: TRBV28
CDR3: ASSTTGPYGYT

J: TRBJ1-3
D: .
V: TRBV19
CDR3: ASSMGLELSGNTIY

J: TRBJ1-5
D: TRBD1
V: TRBV7-2
CDR3: ASSHETGRYNQPQH

J: TRBJ2-7
D: TRBD2
V: TRBV19
CDR3: ASSIATGRDEQY

J: TRBJ2-1
D: .
V: TRBV10-2
CDR3: ASSESSGGNLMF

J: TRBJ2-3
D: TRBD2
V: TRBV27
CDR3: ASSRGGEANTQY

J: TRBJ1-1
D: .
V: TRBV4-1
CDR3: ASSGNPRVSTLAF

J: TRBJ2-2
D: .
V: TRBV12-5
CDR3: ASGPRDYTGELF

J: TRBJ2-7
D: .
V: TRBV28
CDR3: ASSFLSEQY

J: TRBJ1-5
D: .
V: TRBV9
CDR3: ASSVEPSNQPQH

J: TRBJ2-7
D: TRBD2
V: TRBV28
CDR3: ASSRLARSYEQY

J: TRBJ1-5
D: .
V: TRBV6-4
CDR3: ASSDEEGQPQH

J: TRBJ1-5
D: .
V: TRBV2
CDR3: ASTWSGGNQPQH

J: TRBJ2-7
D: TRBD2
V: TRBV19
CDR3: ASRGGRGRAYEQY

J: TRBJ2-3
D: TRBD2
V: TRBV2
CDR3: ASGGGGDTQY

J: TRBJ2-5
D: .
V: TRBV11-3
CDR3: ASSIRQGFQETQY

J: TRBJ1-6
D: TRBD1
V: TRBV4-1
CDR3: ASSHLPGQQNSPLH

J: TRBJ1-2
D: .
V: TRBV5-6
CDR3: ASSFSTDGYT

J: TRBJ1-6
D: TRBD1
V: TRBV4-2
CDR3: ASSQVSARGFTSVYNSPLH

J: TRBJ1-1
D: .
V: TRBV6-1
CDR3: ASCGTRSMNTEAF

J: .
D: .
V: TRBV5-4
CDR3: ASSFSGVYEQY

J: TRBJ1-5
D: .
V: TRBV27
CDR3: ASSYARNQPQH

J: TRBJ2-3
D: TRBD2
V: TRBV18
CDR3: ASSPRTSSPDTQY